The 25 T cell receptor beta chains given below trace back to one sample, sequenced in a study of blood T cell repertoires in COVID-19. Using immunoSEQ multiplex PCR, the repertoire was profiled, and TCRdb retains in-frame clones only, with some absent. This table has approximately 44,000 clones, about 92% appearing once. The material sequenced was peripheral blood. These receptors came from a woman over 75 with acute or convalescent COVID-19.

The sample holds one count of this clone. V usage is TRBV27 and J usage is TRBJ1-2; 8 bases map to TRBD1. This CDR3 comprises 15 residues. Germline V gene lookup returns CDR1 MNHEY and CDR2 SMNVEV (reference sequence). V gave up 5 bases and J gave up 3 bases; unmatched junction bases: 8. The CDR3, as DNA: TGTGCCAGCAGTCCTCACGACAGGGGTGACTATGGCTACACCTTC. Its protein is CASSPHDRGDYGYTF.

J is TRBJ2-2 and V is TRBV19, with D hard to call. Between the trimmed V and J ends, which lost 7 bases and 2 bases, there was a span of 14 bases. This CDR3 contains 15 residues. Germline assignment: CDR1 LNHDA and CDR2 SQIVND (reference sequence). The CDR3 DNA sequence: TGTGCCAGTACCCTGAATTACATCAACACCGGGGAGCTGTTTTTT. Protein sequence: CASTLNYINTGELFF.

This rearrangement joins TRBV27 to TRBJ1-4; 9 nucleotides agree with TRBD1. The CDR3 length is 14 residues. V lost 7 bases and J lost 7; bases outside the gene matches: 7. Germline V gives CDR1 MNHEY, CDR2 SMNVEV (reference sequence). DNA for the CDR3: TGTGCCAGCAAAGGGACAGGGTTGGGTGAAAAACTGTTTTTT. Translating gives CASKGTGLGEKLFF.

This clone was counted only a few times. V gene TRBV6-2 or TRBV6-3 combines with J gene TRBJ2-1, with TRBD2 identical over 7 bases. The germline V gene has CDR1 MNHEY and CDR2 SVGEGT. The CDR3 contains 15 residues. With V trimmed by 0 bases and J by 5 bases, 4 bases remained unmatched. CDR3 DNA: TGTGCCAGCAGTTACTCGGGGCGGGGGAACAATGAGCAGTTCTTC. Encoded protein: CASSYSGRGNNEQFF.

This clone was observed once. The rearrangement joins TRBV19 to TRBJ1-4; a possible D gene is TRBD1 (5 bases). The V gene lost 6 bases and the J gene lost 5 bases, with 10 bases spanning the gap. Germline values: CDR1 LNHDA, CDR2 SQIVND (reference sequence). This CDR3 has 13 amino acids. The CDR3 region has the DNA TGTGCCAGTAGGGCGGGGGGGAATGAAAAACTGTTTTTT. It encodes CASRAGGNEKLFF.

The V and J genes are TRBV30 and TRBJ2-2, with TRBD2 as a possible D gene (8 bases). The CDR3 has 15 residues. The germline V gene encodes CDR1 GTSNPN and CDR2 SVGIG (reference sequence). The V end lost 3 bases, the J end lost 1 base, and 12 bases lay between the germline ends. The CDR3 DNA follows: TGTGCCTGGAGGCGGGGGGACAGGAACACCGGGGAGCTGTTTTTT. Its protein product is CAWRRGDRNTGELFF.

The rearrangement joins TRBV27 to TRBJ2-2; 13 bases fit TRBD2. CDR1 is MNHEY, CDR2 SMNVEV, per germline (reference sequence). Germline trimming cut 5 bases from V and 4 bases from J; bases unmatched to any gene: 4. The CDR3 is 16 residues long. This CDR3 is CASSKLAGGSTGELFF. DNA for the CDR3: TGTGCCAGCAGTAAACTAGCGGGGGGGAGCACCGGGGAGCTGTTTTTT.

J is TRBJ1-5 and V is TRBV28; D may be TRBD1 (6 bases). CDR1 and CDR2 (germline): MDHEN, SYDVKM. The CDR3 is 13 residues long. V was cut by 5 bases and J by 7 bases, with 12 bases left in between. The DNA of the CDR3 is TGTGCCAGCAGTCTACAGGGTCAGCAGCCCCAGCATTTT. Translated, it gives CASSLQGQQPQHF.

The CDR3 reads CASKQQAKETQYF. The CDR3 region has the DNA TGTGCCAGCAAGCAACAGGCCAAAGAGACCCAGTACTTC. This chain connects TRBV2 to TRBJ2-5, with a weak D call TRBD1 (5 bases). V lost 7 bases and J 3 bases, leaving 12 bases between the germline ends. The germline V gene has CDR1 SNHLY and CDR2 FYNNEI. This CDR3 has 13 amino acids. Drawing the rest from reference TRBV2 and TRBJ2-5, the complete variable domain is EPEVTQTPSHQVTQMGQEVILRCVPISNHLYFYWYRQILGQKVEFLVSFYNNEISEKSEIFDDQFSVERPDGSNFTLKIRSTKLEDSAMYFCASKQQAKETQYFGPGTRLLVL.

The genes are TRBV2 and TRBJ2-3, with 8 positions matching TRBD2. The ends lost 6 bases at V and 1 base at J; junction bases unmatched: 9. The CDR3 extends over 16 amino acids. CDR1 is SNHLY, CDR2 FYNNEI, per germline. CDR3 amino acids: CASRPPGLGGTDTQYF. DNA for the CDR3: TGTGCCAGCAGGCCACCGGGACTAGGGGGCACAGATACGCAGTATTTT.

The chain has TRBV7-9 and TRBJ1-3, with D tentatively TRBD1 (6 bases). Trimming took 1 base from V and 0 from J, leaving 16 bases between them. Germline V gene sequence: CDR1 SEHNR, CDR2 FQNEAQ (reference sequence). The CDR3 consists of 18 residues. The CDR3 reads CASSLGGDTDFSGNTIYF. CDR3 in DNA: TGTGCCAGCAGCTTAGGAGGGGACACTGACTTCTCTGGAAACACCATATATTTT.

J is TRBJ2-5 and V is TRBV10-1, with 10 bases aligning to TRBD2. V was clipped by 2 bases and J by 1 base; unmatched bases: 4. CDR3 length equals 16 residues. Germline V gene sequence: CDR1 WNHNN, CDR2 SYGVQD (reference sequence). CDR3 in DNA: TGCGCCAGCAGTGAGGGAGTAGCGGGGGGCCAAGAGACCCAGTACTTC. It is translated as CASSEGVAGGQETQYF.

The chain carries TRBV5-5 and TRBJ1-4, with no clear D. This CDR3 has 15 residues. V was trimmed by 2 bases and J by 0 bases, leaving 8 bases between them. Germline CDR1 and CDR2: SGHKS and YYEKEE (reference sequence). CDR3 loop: CASSFLVTTNEKLFF. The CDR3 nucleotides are TGTGCCAGCAGCTTCCTAGTAACAACTAATGAAAAACTGTTTTTT.

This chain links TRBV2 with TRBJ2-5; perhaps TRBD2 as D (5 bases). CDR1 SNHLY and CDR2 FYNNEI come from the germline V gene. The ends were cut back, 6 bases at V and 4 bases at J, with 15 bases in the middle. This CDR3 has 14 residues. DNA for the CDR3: TGTGCCAGCAGCGGGCGGAGAGGGCCAGAGACCCAGTACTTC. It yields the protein CASSGRRGPETQYF.

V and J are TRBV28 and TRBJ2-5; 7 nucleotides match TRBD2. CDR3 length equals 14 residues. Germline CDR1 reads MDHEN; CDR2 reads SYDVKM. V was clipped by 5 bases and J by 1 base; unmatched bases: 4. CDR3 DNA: TGTGCCAGCAGTCCACAGCGGGGCCAAGAGACCCAGTACTTC. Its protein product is CASSPQRGQETQYF.

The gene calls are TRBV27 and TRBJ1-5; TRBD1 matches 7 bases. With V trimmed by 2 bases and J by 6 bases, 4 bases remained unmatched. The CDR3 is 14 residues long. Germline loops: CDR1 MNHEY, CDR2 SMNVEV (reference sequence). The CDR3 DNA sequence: TGTGCCAGCAGTTTACACGACAGGGCTCAGCCCCAGCATTTT. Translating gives CASSLHDRAQPQHF.

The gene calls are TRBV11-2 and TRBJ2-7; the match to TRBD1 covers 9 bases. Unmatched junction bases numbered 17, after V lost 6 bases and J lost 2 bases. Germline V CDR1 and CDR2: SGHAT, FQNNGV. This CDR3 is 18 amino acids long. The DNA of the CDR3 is TGTGCCAGCAGGGAGGGGGACAGGGTTAGTTGGGCAACCTACGAGCAGTACTTC. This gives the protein CASREGDRVSWATYEQYF.

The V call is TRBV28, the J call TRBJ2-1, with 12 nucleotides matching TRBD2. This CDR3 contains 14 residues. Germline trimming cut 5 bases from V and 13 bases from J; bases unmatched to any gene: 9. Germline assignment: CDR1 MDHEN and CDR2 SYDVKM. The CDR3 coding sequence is TGTGCCAGCAGTCTTGACGTGGGACTAGCGGGTCAGTTCTTC. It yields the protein CASSLDVGLAGQFF.

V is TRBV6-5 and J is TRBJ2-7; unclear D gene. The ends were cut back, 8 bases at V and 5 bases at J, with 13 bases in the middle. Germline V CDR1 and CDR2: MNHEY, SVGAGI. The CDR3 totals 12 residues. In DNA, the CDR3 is TGTGCCAGCCTGAGCGACGGCCACGAGCAGTACTTC. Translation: CASLSDGHEQYF.

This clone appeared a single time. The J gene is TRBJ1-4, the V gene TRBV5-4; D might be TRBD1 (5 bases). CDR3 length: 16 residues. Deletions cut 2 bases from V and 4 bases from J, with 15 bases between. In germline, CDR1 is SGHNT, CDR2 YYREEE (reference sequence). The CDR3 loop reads CASSFSPHRGNEKLFF. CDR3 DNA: TGTGCCAGCAGCTTTAGTCCCCATAGGGGTAATGAAAAACTGTTTTTT. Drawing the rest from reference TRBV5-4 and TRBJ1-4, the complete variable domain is ETGVTQSPTHLIKTRGQQVTLRCSSQSGHNTVSWYQQALGQGPQFIFQYYREEENGRGNFPPRFSGLQFPNYSSELNVNALELDDSALYLCASSFSPHRGNEKLFFGSGTQLSVL.

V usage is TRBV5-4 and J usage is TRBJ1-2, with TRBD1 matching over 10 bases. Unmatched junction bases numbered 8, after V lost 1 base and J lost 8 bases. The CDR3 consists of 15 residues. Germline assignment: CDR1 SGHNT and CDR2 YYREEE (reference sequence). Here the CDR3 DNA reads TGTGCCAGCAGCTTGTTTGGACAGGGGGTGGGCGGCTACACCTTC. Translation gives CASSLFGQGVGGYTF.

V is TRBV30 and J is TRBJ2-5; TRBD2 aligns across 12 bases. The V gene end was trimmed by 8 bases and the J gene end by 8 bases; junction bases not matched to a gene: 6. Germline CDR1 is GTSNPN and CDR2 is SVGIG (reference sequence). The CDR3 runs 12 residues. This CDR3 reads CAAPTSGGTQYF. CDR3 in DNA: TGTGCCGCCCCGACTAGCGGGGGTACCCAGTACTTC.

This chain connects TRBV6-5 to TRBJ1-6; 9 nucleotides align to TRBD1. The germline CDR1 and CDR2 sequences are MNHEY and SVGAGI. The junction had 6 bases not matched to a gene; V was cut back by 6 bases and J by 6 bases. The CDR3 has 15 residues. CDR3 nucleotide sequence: TGTGCCAGCAGGGAGGGGACAGGGCCTAATTCACCCCTCCACTTT. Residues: CASREGTGPNSPLHF.

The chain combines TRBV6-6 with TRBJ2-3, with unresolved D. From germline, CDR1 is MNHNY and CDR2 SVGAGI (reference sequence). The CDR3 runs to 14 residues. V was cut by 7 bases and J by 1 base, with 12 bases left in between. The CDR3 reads CASILGLGTDTQYF. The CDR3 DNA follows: TGTGCCAGCATCCTAGGCCTGGGCACAGATACGCAGTATTTT.

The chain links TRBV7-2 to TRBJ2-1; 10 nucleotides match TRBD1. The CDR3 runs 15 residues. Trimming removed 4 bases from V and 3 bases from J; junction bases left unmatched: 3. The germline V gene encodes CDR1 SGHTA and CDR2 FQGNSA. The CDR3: CASSSDRGLYNEQFF. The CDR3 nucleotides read TGTGCCAGCAGCTCCGACAGGGGGCTCTACAATGAGCAGTTCTTC.